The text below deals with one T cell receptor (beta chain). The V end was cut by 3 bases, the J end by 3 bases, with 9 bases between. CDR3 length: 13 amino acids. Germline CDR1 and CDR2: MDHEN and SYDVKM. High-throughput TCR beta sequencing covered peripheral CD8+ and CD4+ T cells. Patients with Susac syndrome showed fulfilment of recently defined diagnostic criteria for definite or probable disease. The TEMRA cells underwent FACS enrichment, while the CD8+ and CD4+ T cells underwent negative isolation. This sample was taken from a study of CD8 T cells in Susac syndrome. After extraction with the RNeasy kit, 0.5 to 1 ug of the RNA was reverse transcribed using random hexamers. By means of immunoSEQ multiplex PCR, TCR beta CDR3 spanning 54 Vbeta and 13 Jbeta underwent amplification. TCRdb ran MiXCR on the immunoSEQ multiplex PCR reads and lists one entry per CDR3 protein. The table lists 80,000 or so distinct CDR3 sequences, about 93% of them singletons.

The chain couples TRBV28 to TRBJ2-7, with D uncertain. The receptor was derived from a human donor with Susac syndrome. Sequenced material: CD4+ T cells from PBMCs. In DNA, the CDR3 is TGTGCCAGCAGTTTGGGATCCATCTACGAGCAGTACTTC. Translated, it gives CASSLGSIYEQYF.